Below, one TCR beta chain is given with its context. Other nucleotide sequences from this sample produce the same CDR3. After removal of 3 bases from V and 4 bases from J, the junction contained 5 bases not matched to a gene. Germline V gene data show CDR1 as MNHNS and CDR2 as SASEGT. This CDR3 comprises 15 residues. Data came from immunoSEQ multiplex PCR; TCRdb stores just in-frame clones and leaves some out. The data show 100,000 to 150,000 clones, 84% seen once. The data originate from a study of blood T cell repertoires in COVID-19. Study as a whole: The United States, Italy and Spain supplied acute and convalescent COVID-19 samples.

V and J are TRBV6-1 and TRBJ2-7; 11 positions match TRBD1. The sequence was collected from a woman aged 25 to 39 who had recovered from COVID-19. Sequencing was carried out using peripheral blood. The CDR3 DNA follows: TGTGCCAGCAGTGAGGCCGGGACAGGGGGATACGAGCAGTACTTC. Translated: CASSEAGTGGYEQYF.